This paragraph reports one T cell receptor (beta chain). Its antigen remains unidentified. Clones were sequenced by immunoSEQ multiplex PCR, and TCRdb holds only the in-frame ones, with some missing. The table lists about 160,000 clones, roughly 94% of them singletons. The entry originates in a study of T cell responses to AZD1222 COVID-19 vaccine. Overall study results and limits: Spike regions recognized by vaccine-associated CD4 TCRs spanned the protein, led by 160-218 and 743-854.

Per the germline V gene, CDR1 is SEHNR and CDR2 is FQNEAQ (reference sequence). Trimming removed 3 bases at V and 4 bases at J, with 11 bases between. The CDR3 extends over 14 amino acids. This TCR was sampled from an adult in good health. Specimen: peripheral blood, collected on day 0 of MenACWY control vaccination. The chain uses TRBV7-9 and TRBJ2-3; D may be TRBD1 (6 bases). CDR3 bases: TGTGCCAGCAGCTTCCGACAGGTGGCAGATACGCAGTATTTT. Translation gives CASSFRQVADTQYF.